The 24 T cell receptor beta chains presented below share a single source sample, sequenced in a study of T cell responses to AZD1222 COVID-19 vaccine. Clones were read by immunoSEQ multiplex PCR, and TCRdb kept only the in-frame ones, dropping some. The table shows about 180,000 clones, with around 88% occurring only once. The sequencing here drew on peripheral blood, taken 28 days after the second AZD1222 dose. These receptors were taken from an adult who received the AZD1222 COVID-19 vaccine.

The genes are TRBV6-6 and TRBJ2-2, with a possible D match to TRBD2 (5 bases). This CDR3 comprises 16 residues. V lost 1 base and J lost 4, with 13 bases in between. CDR1 is MNHNY, CDR2 SVGAGI, per germline (reference sequence). The CDR3 coding sequence is TGTGCCAGCAGTTACTTTTGGGAAGGAGGCACCGGGGAGCTGTTTTTT. This translates into CASSYFWEGGTGELFF.

V gene TRBV6-2 or TRBV6-3 combines with J gene TRBJ2-2, with D possibly being TRBD2 (6 bases). The CDR3 covers 14 residues. CDR1 is MNHEY, CDR2 SVGEGT, per germline. V was clipped by 4 bases and J by 3 bases, with 9 bases between them. The CDR3 nucleotides read TGTGCCAGCAGTTGGCTAGCGCACACCGGGGAGCTGTTTTTT. Translated: CASSWLAHTGELFF.

This chain joins TRBV5-1 and TRBJ2-5, with D unclear. Germline CDR1 and CDR2: SGHRS and YFSETQ. This CDR3 is built from 15 residues. V shed 0 bases and J shed 2 bases, with 11 bases lying between them. As DNA, the CDR3 is TGCGCCAGCAGCTTGGGCTTGGGCCGTCAAGAGACCCAGTACTTC. Encoded protein: CASSLGLGRQETQYF.

The gene calls are TRBV24-1 and TRBJ2-1, with D possibly being TRBD2 (5 bases). This CDR3 comprises 16 residues. Trimming took off 1 base at V and 0 bases at J, with 9 bases between the two ends. Germline CDR1 KGHDR, CDR2 SFDVKD. The CDR3: CATSDFGMSSYNEQFF. The CDR3 region has the DNA TGTGCCACCAGTGATTTCGGGATGAGCTCCTACAATGAGCAGTTCTTC.

The V gene is TRBV4-1, the J gene TRBJ2-3, with TRBD2 matching 8 bases. After removal of 2 bases from V and 3 bases from J, the junction contained 4 bases not matched to a gene. Germline V gene sequence: CDR1 MGHRA, CDR2 YSYEKL. The CDR3 has 15 residues. The CDR3 loop is CASSQNPGGTDTQYF. In nucleotides, the CDR3 is TGCGCCAGCAGCCAAAACCCGGGAGGGACAGATACGCAGTATTTT.

This chain connects TRBV10-3 to TRBJ2-2; 7 bases match TRBD1. The CDR3 is 13 amino acids. Germline assignment: CDR1 ENHRY and CDR2 SYGVKD. V lost 10 bases, J lost 4 bases, and 6 bases stayed unmatched. The chain's CDR3 is CASRDSLTGELFF. DNA of the CDR3: TGTGCCAGTAGGGACAGCCTCACCGGGGAGCTGTTTTTT.

The chain recombines TRBV21-1 with TRBJ1-1; the DNA was not used to check the table's D call, TRBD1. TRBV21-1 corresponds to a pseudogene. The CDR3 extends over 17 amino acids. CDR3 DNA: TGTGCCAGCAGCAAGTTCCCAAACAGGGGCGTGAACACTGAAGCTTTCTTT. Protein product: CASSKFPNRGVNTEAFF.

This clone was picked up one time. V usage is TRBV5-1 and J usage is TRBJ1-2; the D is unclear. Germline CDR1 SGHRS, CDR2 YFSETQ. The CDR3 sequence is 15 residues long. V lost 4 bases to trimming and J lost 0 bases, with 13 bases between them. The CDR3 loop reads CASSTRGRTNYGYTF. DNA of the CDR3: TGCGCCAGCAGCACTCGGGGTAGGACTAACTATGGCTACACCTTC.

In the case of this clone: The same CDR3 arises from other DNA sequences in this sample as well. The chain joins TRBV19 to TRBJ1-1; TRBD1 matches at 7 bases. The germline V gene has CDR1 LNHDA and CDR2 SQIVND (reference sequence). The CDR3 is 14 amino acids. The J segment lost 4 bases and the V segment lost 4 bases, leaving 6 bases of the junction unmatched. CDR3 sequence reads: CASSRDRVGTEAFF. The CDR3 DNA reads as TGTGCCAGTAGTAGAGACAGGGTGGGCACTGAAGCTTTCTTT.

This chain links TRBV4-2 with TRBJ2-3, with D possibly being TRBD1 (6 bases). Germline V gives CDR1 LGHNA, CDR2 YNFKEQ. Trimming pared 2 bases from V and 0 bases from J, leaving 12 bases between. CDR3 length equals 16 residues. The CDR3 nucleotides are TGTGCCAGCAGCCAAATTCGGGACACAAGCACAGATACGCAGTATTTT. Its protein product is CASSQIRDTSTDTQYF.

V is TRBV28 and J is TRBJ2-7, with 10 bases matching TRBD2. The CDR3 is 15 amino acids. J gave up 4 bases and V 2 bases, and 5 bases lay outside the gene matches. Germline V lookup: CDR1 MDHEN, CDR2 SYDVKM. Here the CDR3 reads CASSLDLAGDYEQYF. DNA of the CDR3: TGTGCCAGCAGTTTAGATCTAGCGGGGGATTACGAGCAGTACTTC.

The V gene is TRBV24-1, the J gene TRBJ2-2; maybe TRBD1 (6 bases). This CDR3 is built from 13 residues. The germline V gene has CDR1 KGHDR and CDR2 SFDVKD. V was cut by 9 bases and J by 8 bases, with 15 bases left in between. CDR3: CATGTGSRGELFF. As DNA, the CDR3 is TGTGCCACCGGCACAGGGTCGCGGGGGGAGCTGTTTTTT.

This chain uses TRBV11-1 with TRBJ2-5; the D gene is possibly TRBD1 (6 bases). This CDR3 comprises 14 residues. V was cut by 6 bases and J by 7 bases, with 18 bases left in between. Germline V lookup: CDR1 SGHAT, CDR2 FQDESV (reference sequence). CDR3 coding DNA: TGTGCCAGCAGTCCCACAGGGCCAACCGGGACCCAGTACTTC. It specifies CASSPTGPTGTQYF.

This chain uses TRBV21-1 with TRBJ2-2; the table's D gene call, TRBD1, was not cross checked with the DNA. TRBV21-1 is termed a pseudogene. The CDR3 has 18 amino acids. CDR3: CASSETPGQGASTGELFF. CDR3 coding DNA: TGTGCCAGCAGCGAAACCCCGGGACAGGGGGCGTCCACCGGGGAGCTGTTTTTT.

The chain recombines TRBV6-2 or TRBV6-3 with TRBJ2-3, with 7 nucleotides matching TRBD1. The CDR3 runs 15 residues. The junction had 4 bases not matched to a gene; V was cut back by 0 bases and J by 4 bases. Germline V CDR1 and CDR2: MNHEY, SVGEGT. The CDR3 here is CASSYSTGYPDTQYF. In DNA, the CDR3 is TGTGCCAGCAGTTACTCGACAGGGTATCCAGATACGCAGTATTTT.

The V gene is TRBV19, the J gene TRBJ1-4; D not resolved. Germline CDR1 and CDR2: LNHDA and SQIVND (reference sequence). V was pared by 9 bases and J by 7 bases, with 9 bases between. The CDR3 length is 11 residues. For the CDR3, the DNA is TGTGCCAGCCTCTGGGGTGAAAAACTGTTTTTT. Translating gives CASLWGEKLFF. Using reference TRBV19 and TRBJ1-4 for the parts outside the CDR3, the full variable domain is DGGITQSPKYLFRKEGQNVTLSCEQNLNHDAMYWYRQDPGQGLRLIYYSQIVNDFQKGDIAEGYSVSREKKESFPLTVTSAQKNPTAFYLCASLWGEKLFFGSGTQLSVL.

The chain carries TRBV30 and TRBJ2-7; perhaps TRBD2 as D (7 bases). There are 14 residues in the CDR3. The V and J ends lost 3 bases and 3 bases respectively, with 15 bases between them. Germline V lookup: CDR1 GTSNPN, CDR2 SVGIG (reference sequence). The CDR3 spells CAWRRTGRDYEQYF. The CDR3 DNA follows: TGTGCCTGGAGGCGTACAGGGAGGGACTACGAGCAGTACTTC. Together with reference TRBV30 and TRBJ2-7, the CDR3 gives the full variable domain: SQTIHQWPATLVQPVGSPLSLECTVEGTSNPNLYWYRQAAGRGLQLLFYSVGIGQISSEVPQNLSASRPQDRQFILSSKKLLLSDSGFYLCAWRRTGRDYEQYFGPGTRLTVT.

The chain joins TRBV5-1 to TRBJ1-6; D is perhaps TRBD1 (5 bases). V shed 4 bases and J shed 7 bases, with 21 bases lying between them. CDR3 length equals 17 residues. Per the germline V gene, CDR1 is SGHRS and CDR2 is YFSETQ. The CDR3 reads CASSGTARGGYNSPLHF. The CDR3, as DNA: TGCGCCAGCAGCGGGACGGCGAGGGGCGGATACAATTCACCCCTCCACTTT. Supplemented by reference TRBV5-1 and TRBJ1-6, the full variable domain reads KAGVTQTPRYLIKTRGQQVTLSCSPISGHRSVSWYQQTPGQGLQFLFEYFSETQRNKGNFPGRFSGRQFSNSRSEMNVSTLELGDSALYLCASSGTARGGYNSPLHFGNGTRLTVT.

The chain employs TRBV10-3 and TRBJ2-7; 12 nucleotides align to TRBD1. The CDR3 loop spans 13 amino acids. The V gene's germline CDR1 is ENHRY and CDR2 SYGVKD. V lost 6 bases to trimming and J lost 7 bases; unmatched junction nucleotides: 4. CDR3 protein: CAIRGTGGLEQYF. The CDR3 nucleotides read TGTGCCATCAGAGGGACAGGGGGCTTGGAGCAGTACTTC.

V and J are TRBV5-1 and TRBJ2-5; D gene uncertain. The V end lost 0 bases, the J end lost 2 bases, and 11 bases lay between the germline ends. The CDR3 extends over 15 amino acids. CDR1 and CDR2 from the germline V gene are SGHRS and YFSETQ. CDR3 DNA: TGCGCCAGCAGCTTGGCCATTGGGCTACAAGAGACCCAGTACTTC. It encodes CASSLAIGLQETQYF.

The chain recombines TRBV19 with TRBJ2-2; no reliable D call. Germline CDR1 is LNHDA and CDR2 is SQIVND (reference sequence). The CDR3 extends over 13 amino acids. Trimming cost V 7 bases and J 4 bases, with 10 bases left between them. The CDR3 sequence is CASKGSRTGELFF. The CDR3 nucleotides read TGTGCCAGTAAGGGTTCACGCACCGGGGAGCTGTTTTTT.

The rearrangement links TRBV3-1 (or the pseudogene TRBV3-2) to TRBJ2-6, with TRBD1 as a possible D gene (6 bases). Germline V gene data show CDR1 as LGHDT and CDR2 as YNNKEL (reference sequence). Deletions cut 4 bases from V and 2 bases from J, with 12 bases between. This CDR3 contains 16 residues. CDR3: CASSLPNRAGANVLTF. In nucleotides, the CDR3 is TGTGCCAGCAGCCTCCCTAACAGGGCTGGGGCCAACGTCCTGACTTTC.

The J gene is TRBJ1-5, the V gene TRBV2, with D possibly matching TRBD1 (6 bases). CDR1 is SNHLY, CDR2 FYNNEI, per germline. V was pared by 4 bases and J by 6 bases, with 10 bases between. The CDR3 is 13 residues long. In DNA, the CDR3 is TGTGCCAGCAGTGGGACAGTAAGTCAGCCCCAGCATTTT. As protein: CASSGTVSQPQHF.

The chain combines TRBV2 with TRBJ2-7; a weak D match, TRBD2 (6 bases). The V end lost 8 bases, the J end lost 0 bases, and 20 bases lay between the germline ends. Per the germline V gene, CDR1 is SNHLY and CDR2 is FYNNEI. The CDR3 extends over 16 amino acids. The CDR3 here is CASPAGKGLGSYEQYF. CDR3 DNA sequence: TGTGCCAGCCCCGCGGGGAAAGGGTTAGGCTCCTACGAGCAGTACTTC.